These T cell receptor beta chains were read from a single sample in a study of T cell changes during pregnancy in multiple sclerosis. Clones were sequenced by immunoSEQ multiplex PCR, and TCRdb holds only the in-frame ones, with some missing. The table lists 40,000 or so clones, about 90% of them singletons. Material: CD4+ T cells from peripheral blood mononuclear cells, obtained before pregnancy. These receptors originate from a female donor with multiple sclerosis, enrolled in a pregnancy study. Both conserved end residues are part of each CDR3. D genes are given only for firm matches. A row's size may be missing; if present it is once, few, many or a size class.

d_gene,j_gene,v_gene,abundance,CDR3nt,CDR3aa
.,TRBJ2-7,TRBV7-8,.,TGTGCCAGCAGCTTAGAGGCGGCCGGAGCCTACGAGCAGTACTTC,CASSLEAAGAYEQYF
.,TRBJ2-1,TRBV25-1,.,TGTGCCAGCAGCGGGGGTGGCTGGGAGAATGAGCAGTTCTTC,CASSGGGWENEQFF
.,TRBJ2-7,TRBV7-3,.,TGTGCCAGCAGCATAACCACAGGGTACGAGCAGTACTTC,CASSITTGYEQYF
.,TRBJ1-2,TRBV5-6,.,TGTGCCAGCAGCTTGCCAGGGGCAGCTAACTATGGCTACACCTTC,CASSLPGAANYGYTF
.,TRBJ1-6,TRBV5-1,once,TGCGCCAGCAGCCCCTTTGGACAGCAGAGCAATTCACCCCTCCACTTT,CASSPFGQQSNSPLHF
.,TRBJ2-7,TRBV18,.,TGTGCCAGCTCACCATACTTGAGGGCAGAGCAGTACTTC,CASSPYLRAEQYF
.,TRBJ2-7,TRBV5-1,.,TGCGCCAGCAAGCCCGTAGGAGTGGACTACGAGCAGTACTTC,CASKPVGVDYEQYF
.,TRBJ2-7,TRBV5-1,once,TGCGCCAGCAGCTTGGCGGACAGCACGGGGCAAGGGCAGTACTTC,CASSLADSTGQGQYF
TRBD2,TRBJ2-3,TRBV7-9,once,TGTGCCAGCAGCCCCCACCCCCGGACTAGCGGGGCTGGAGATACGCAGTATTTT,CASSPHPRTSGAGDTQYF
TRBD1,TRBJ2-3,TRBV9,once,TGTGCCAGCAGCCGACAGGGTTCAACAGATACGCAGTATTTT,CASSRQGSTDTQYF
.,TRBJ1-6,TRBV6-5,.,TGTGCCAGCAGTTACTCAAACCTAATACCGAATTCACCCCTCCACTTT,CASSYSNLIPNSPLHF
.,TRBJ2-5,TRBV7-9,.,TGTGCCAGCAGCTTCCCCCTCCTCCAAGAGACCCAGTACTTC,CASSFPLLQETQYF
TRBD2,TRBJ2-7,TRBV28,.,TGTGCCAGCAGATCTGGCGGGGGGGCGTACGAGCAGTACTTC,CASRSGGGAYEQYF
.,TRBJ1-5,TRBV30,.,TGTGCCTGGAGTGGACGGGTAAGCTATCAGCCCCAGCATTTT,CAWSGRVSYQPQHF
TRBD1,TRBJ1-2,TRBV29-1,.,TGCAGCGTTGAAAAGGGACAGTACTATGGCTACACCTTC,CSVEKGQYYGYTF
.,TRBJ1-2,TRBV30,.,TGTGCCTGGGGAAGAGATCGGGGGAGCTACACCTTC,CAWGRDRGSYTF
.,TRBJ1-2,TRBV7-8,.,TGTGCCAGCAGCCCGGACAGAGGATTGGGCGGCTACACCTTC,CASSPDRGLGGYTF
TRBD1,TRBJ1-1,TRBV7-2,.,TGTGCCAGCAGCCTACAGGGGGTTAACACTGAAGCTTTCTTT,CASSLQGVNTEAFF
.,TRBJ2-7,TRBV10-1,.,TGCGCCAGCAGTGGCGGCGGAGGTCCCTACGAGCAGTACTTC,CASSGGGGPYEQYF
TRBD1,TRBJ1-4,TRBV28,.,TGTGCCAGCAGAGGGACAGACGCAACTAATGAAAAACTGTTTTTT,CASRGTDATNEKLFF
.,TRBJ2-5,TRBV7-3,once,TGTGCCAGCAGCTTAGGTGGCCTAGCTGGTCCGCCCCAGTACTTC,CASSLGGLAGPPQYF
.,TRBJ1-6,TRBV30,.,TGTGCCTGGACTACCGGGACAATTAATTCACCCCTCCACTTT,CAWTTGTINSPLHF
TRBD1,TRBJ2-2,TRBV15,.,TGTGCCACGGCCGGGACAGGGAACACCGGGGAGCTGTTTTTT,CATAGTGNTGELFF
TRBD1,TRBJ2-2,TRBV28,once,TGTGCCAGCAGTTGGACAGGGGGATTCACCGGGGAGCTGTTTTTT,CASSWTGGFTGELFF
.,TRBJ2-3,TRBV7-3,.,TGTGCCAGCAGCTTAACGGGGGGACTAGATACGCAGTATTTT,CASSLTGGLDTQYF
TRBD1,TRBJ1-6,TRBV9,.,TGTGCCAGCAGCGTCTGGGACAGGTCCTCACCCCTCCACTTT,CASSVWDRSSPLHF
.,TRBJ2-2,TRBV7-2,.,TGTGCCAGCAGCTTCAATACAGGGATCACCGGGGAGCTGTTTTTT,CASSFNTGITGELFF
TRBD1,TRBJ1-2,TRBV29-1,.,TGCAGCGCCCGGACAGGGCCACATGGCTACACCTTC,CSARTGPHGYTF
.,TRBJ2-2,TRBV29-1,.,TGCAGCGTTGAAGACTCGCAGGGGTGGAACACCGGGGAGCTGTTTTTT,CSVEDSQGWNTGELFF
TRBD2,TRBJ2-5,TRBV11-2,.,TGTGCCAGCAGCTACGACGGACTAGCTTCGGAGACCCAGTACTTC,CASSYDGLASETQYF
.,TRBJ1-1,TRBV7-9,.,TGTGCCAGCAGCTTAGATTCAGGTACTGAAGCTTTCTTT,CASSLDSGTEAFF
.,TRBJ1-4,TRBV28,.,TGTGCCAGCAGTCGGAAGGGGCTGAGGGAAAAACTGTTTTTT,CASSRKGLREKLFF